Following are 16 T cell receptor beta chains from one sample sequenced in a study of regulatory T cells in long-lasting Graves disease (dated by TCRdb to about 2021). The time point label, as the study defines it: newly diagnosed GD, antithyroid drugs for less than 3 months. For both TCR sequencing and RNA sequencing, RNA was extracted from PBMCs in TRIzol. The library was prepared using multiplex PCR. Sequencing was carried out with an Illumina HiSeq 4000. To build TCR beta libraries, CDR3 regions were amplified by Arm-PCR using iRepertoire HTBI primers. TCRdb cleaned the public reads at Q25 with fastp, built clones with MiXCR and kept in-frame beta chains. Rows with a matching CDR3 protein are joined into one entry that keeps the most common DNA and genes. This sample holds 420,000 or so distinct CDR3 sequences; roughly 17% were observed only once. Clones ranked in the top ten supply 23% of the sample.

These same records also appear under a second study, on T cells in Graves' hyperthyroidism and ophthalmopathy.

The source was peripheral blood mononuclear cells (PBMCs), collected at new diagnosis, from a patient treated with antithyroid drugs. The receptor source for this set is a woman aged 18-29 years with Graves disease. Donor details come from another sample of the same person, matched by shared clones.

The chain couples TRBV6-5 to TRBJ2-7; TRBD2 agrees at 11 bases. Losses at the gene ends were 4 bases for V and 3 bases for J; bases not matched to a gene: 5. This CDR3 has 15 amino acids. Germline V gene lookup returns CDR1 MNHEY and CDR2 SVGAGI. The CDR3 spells CASSSLAGVFYEQYF. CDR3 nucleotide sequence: TGTGCCAGCAGTTCACTAGCGGGAGTCTTCTACGAGCAGTACTTC.

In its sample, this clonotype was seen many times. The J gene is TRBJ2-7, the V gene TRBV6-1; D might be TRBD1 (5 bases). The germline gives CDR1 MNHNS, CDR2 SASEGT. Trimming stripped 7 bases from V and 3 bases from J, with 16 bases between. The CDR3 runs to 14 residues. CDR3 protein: CASNDRASVYEQYF. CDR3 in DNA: TGTGCCAGCAACGACAGAGCTAGTGTCTACGAGCAGTACTTC.

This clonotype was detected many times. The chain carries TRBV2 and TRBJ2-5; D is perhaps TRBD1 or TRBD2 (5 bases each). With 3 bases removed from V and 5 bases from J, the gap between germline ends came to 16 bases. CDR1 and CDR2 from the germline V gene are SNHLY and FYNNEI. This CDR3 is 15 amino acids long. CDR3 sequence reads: CASSDVPPEGETQYF. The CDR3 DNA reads TGTGCCAGCAGTGACGTACCACCTGAGGGGGAGACCCAGTACTTC.

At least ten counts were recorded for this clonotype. CDR3 region: CASSFFGTTKHTGELFF. The CDR3 bases are TGTGCCAGCAGCTTTTTCGGGACCACAAAACACACCGGGGAGCTGTTTTTT. This rearrangement joins TRBV11-3 to TRBJ2-2, with D perhaps being TRBD1 or TRBD2 (5 bases each). Germline assignment: CDR1 SGHNT and CDR2 YENEEA. The CDR3 spans 17 residues. The V end was cut by 3 bases, the J end by 3 bases, with 17 bases between.

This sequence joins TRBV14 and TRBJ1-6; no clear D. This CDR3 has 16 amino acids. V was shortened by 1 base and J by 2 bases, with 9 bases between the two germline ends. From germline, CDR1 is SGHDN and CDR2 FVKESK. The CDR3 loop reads CASSQALPAYNSPLHF. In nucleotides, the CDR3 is TGTGCCAGCAGCCAAGCCCTGCCAGCCTATAATTCACCCCTCCACTTT. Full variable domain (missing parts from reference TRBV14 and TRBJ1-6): EAGVTQFPSHSVIEKGQTVTLRCDPISGHDNLYWYRRVMGKEIKFLLHFVKESKQDESGMPNNRFLAERTGGTYSTLKVQPAELEDSGVYFCASSQALPAYNSPLHFGNGTRLTVT.

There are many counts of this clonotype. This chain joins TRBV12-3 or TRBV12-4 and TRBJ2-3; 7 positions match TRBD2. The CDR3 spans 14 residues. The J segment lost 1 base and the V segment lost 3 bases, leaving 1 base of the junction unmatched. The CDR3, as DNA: TGTGCCAGCAGTTTTACTAGCGGCACAGATACGCAGTATTTT. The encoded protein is CASSFTSGTDTQYF.

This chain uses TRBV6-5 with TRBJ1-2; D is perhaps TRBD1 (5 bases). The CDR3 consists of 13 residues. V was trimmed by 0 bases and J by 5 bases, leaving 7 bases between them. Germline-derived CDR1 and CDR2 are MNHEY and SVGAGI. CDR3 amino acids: CASSYSGAYGYTF. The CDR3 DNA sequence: TGTGCCAGCAGTTACTCCGGGGCATATGGCTACACCTTC.

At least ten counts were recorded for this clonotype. The DNA for the CDR3 is TGTGCCAGCAGCTTCGAGAATTGGGGCAATGAGCAGTTCTTC. It is translated as CASSFENWGNEQFF. The V call is TRBV11-1, the J call TRBJ2-1, with D hard to call. The ends were cut back, 3 bases at V and 6 bases at J, with 12 bases in the middle. This CDR3 is built from 14 residues. Per germline, CDR1 SGHAT and CDR2 FQDESV (reference sequence).

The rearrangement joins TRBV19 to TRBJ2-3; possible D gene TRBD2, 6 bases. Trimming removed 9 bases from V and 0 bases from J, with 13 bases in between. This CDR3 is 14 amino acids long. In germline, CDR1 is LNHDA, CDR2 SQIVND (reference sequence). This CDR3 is CASTPSGSTDTQYF. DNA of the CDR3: TGTGCCAGCACCCCGAGCGGGAGCACAGATACGCAGTATTTT.

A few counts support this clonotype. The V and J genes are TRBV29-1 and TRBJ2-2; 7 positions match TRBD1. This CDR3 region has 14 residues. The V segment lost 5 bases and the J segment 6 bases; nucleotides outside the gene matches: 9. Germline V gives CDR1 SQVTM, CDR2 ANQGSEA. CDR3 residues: CSVIPGQSPGELFF. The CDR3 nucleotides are TGCAGCGTTATTCCGGGACAGAGCCCCGGGGAGCTGTTTTTT.

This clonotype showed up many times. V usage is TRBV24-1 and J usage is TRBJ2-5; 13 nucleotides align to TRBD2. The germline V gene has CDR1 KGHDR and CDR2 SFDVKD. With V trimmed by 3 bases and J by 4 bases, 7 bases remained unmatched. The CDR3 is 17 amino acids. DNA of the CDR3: TGTGCCACCAGTGATCTGGGACTAGCGGGAAAGGCAGAGACCCAGTACTTC. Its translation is CATSDLGLAGKAETQYF.

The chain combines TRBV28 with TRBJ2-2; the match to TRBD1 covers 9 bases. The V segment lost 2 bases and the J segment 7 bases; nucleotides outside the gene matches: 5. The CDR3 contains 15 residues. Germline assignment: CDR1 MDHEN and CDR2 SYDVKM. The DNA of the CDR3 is TGTGCCAGCAGTTTAATGACAGGGGGGAGCGGGGAGCTGTTTTTT. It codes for CASSLMTGGSGELFF.

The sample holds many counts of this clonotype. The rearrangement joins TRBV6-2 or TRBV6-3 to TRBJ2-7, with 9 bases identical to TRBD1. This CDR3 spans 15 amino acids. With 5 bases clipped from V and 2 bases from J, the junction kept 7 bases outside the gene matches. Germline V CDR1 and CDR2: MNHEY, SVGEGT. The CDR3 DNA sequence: TGTGCCAGCAGTGAGGGGACAGGGAACACCTACGAGCAGTACTTC. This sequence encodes CASSEGTGNTYEQYF.

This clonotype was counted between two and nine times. DNA of the CDR3: TGTGCCAGCAGCCTCGATCGGGGGGCGCCTGAAGCTTTCTTT. This translates into CASSLDRGAPEAFF. The V call is TRBV7-3, the J call TRBJ1-1; D might be TRBD1 (6 bases). Germline V gene sequence: CDR1 SGHTA, CDR2 FQGTGA. V was pared by 5 bases and J by 6 bases, with 16 bases between. The CDR3 is made up of 14 amino acids.

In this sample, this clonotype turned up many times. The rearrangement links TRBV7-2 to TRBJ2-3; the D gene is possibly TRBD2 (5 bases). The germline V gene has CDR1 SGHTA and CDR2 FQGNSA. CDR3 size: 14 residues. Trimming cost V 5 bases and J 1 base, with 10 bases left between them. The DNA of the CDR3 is TGTGCCAGCAGCAAGGACTGGGGCACAGATACGCAGTATTTT. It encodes CASSKDWGTDTQYF.

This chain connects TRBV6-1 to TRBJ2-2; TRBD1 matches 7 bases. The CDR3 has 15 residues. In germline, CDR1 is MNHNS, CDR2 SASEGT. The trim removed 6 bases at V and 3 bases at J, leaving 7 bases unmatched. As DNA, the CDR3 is TGTGCCAGCAGACTCCGGGACAGTTACACCGGGGAGCTGTTTTTT. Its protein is CASRLRDSYTGELFF.